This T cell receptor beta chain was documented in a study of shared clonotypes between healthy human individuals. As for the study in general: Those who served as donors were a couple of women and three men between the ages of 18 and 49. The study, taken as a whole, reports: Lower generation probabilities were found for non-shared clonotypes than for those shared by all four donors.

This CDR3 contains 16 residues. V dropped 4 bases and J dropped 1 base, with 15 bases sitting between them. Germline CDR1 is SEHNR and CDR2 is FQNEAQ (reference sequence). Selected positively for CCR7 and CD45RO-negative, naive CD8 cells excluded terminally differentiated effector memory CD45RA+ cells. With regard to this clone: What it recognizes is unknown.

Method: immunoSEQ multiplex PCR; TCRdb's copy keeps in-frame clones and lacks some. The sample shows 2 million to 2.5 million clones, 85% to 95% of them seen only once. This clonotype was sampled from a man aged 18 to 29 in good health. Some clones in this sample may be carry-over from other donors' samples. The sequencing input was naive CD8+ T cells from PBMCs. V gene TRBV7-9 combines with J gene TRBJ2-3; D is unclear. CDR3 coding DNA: TGTGCCAGCAGCTCCCTAGTAACATCACGCACAGATACGCAGTATTTT. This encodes CASSSLVTSRTDTQYF.